This TCR beta chain stems from a study of CD4+ T cells in melanoma (dated by TCRdb to the early 2020s). Notes on the research overall: Neoantigen-specific CD4+ T cells in human melanoma were investigated in the study. What the study reported, not specific to this receptor: Neoantigen-specific CD4+ T cells in melanoma were reported to show diverse differentiation states. Neoantigen-specific CD4+ T cells were reported to be correlated with the function of CD8+ T cells, macrophages and B cells.

Receptor amplification or capture employed the immunoSEQ multiplex PCR assay. This immuneACCESS table, as held by TCRdb, lists in-frame sequences with V and J called but not all clones. Of the missing ones, under half trace to an unresolved V gene in checked studies; the others have no known cause. The sample yields over 45,000 clones; roughly three quarters were counted once. The top ten clones comprise 4.8% of the sample. In regard to this clone: This clone's antigen is unknown. No much larger clonotype is one base removed from it; base qualities were not supplied.

CDR3 length: 11 amino acids, cysteine to phenylalanine. Only the CDR3 DNA stays, 33 bases, in frame from base 1. Trimming at the junction amounts to 7 bases on V and 4 bases on J, and the germline ends lie 8 bases apart. Patients with melanoma were used as donors. The sequence derives from a human donor with melanoma. Specimen: tumor tissue. This chain is built from TRBV5-3 and TRBJ1-2; possibly the D gene is TRBD1, per 5 matching bases. TRBV5-3 is labeled an ORF, and its function is uncertain. The DNA is TGTGCCAGAGGGGGATTCTATGGCTACACCTTC. Translated, it reads CARGGFYGYTF.